This entry features one TCR beta chain sequence. Antigen unknown. The CDR3 runs 14 residues. V trimming: 9 bases; J trimming: 0 bases; junction bases outside the gene matches: 7. CDR1 is SNHLY, CDR2 FYNNEI, per germline. Study processing details: For the immunoSEQ data, sequences were junction-only without quality scores, so filtering differed. Method: immunoSEQ multiplex PCR; TCRdb's copy keeps in-frame clones and lacks some. V and J calls and clone size follow that table, whereas D and trimming were derived from the DNA. The sample yields about 2.2 million clones, roughly 93% seen once. CD45RO-negative, CCR7-selected cells formed the naive CD8 fraction, which excluded terminally differentiated effector memory CD45RA+ cells. Every one of the donors was a Caucasian adult that lived in Nashville, Tennessee. This entry belongs to a study of shared clonotypes between healthy human individuals. Study-wide results and caveats: Larger estimated richness was generally seen in naive subsets than in memory subsets. Across a handful of donors, naive CD4 shared roughly 5%, naive CD8 approximately 3.5%, memory CD4 roughly 2.4%, memory CD8 around 0.42%.

The chain combines TRBV2 with TRBJ1-1, with TRBD1 matching 7 bases. This TCR was recovered from a man younger than 35 in good health. Some clones in this sample may be carry-over from other donors' samples. The sample taken for sequencing was naive CD8+ T cells from PBMCs. This chain's CDR3 is CARLWTGLNTEAFF. For the CDR3, the DNA is TGTGCCAGACTATGGACAGGTCTGAACACTGAAGCTTTCTTT.